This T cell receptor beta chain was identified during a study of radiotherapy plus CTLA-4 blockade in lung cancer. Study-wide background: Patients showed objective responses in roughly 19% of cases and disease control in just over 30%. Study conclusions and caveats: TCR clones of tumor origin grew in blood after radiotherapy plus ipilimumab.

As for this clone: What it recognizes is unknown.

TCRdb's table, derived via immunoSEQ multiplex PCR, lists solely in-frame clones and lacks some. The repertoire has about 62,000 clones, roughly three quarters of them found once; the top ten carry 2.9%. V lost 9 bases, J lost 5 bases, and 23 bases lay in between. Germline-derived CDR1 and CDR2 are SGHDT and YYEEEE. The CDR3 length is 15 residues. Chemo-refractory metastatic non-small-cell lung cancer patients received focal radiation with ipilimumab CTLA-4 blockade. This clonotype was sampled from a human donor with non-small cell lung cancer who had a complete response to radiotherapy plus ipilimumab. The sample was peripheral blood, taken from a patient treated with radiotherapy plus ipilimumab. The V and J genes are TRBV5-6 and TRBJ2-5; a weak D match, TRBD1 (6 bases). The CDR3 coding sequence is TGTGCCACCTCCCCAGGGGCGAATTATTACGAGACCCAGTACTTC. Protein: CATSPGANYYETQYF.